This T cell receptor (beta chain) was observed in a study of T cell responses to AZD1222 COVID-19 vaccine. Profiling relied on immunoSEQ multiplex PCR, and the TCRdb table lists in-frame clones only, not all of them. The sample shows around 160,000 clones, 80% to 90% of them seen only once. The CDR3 contains 12 residues. V was shortened by 0 bases and J by 5 bases, with 0 bases between the two germline ends. Germline CDR1 SGHRS, CDR2 YFSETQ. The chain has TRBV5-1 and TRBJ1-6; the D is unclear. This TCR derives from an adult in good health. The sample consisted of peripheral blood, taken on day 0 of AZD1222 vaccination. The DNA for the CDR3 is TGCGCCAGCAGCTTGGATAATTCACCCCTCCACTTT. Protein: CASSLDNSPLHF.